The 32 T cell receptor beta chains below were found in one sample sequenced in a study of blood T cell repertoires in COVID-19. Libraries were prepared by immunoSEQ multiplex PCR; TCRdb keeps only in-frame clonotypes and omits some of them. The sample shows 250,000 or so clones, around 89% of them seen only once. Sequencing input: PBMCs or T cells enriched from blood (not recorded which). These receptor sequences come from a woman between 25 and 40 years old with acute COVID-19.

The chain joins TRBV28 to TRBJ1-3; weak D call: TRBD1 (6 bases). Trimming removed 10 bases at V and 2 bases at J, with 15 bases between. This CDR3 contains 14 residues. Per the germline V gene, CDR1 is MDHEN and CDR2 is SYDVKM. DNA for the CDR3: TGTGCCACGAGTCGGACAGAAGCTGGAAACACCATATATTTT. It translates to CATSRTEAGNTIYF.

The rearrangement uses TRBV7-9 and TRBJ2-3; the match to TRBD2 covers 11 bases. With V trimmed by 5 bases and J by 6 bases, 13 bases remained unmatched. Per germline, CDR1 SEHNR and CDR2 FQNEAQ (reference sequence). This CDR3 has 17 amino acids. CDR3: CASSPSGTSGPLDTQYF. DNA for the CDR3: TGTGCCAGCAGCCCGTCCGGGACTAGCGGCCCCCTGGATACGCAGTATTTT.

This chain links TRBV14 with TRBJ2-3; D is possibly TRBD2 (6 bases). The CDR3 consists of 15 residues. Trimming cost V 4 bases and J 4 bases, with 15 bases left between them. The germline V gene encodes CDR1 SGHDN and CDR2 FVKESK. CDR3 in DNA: TGTGCCAGCAGCCTAGGCGGGATGGTGTCAGATACGCAGTATTTT. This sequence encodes CASSLGGMVSDTQYF.

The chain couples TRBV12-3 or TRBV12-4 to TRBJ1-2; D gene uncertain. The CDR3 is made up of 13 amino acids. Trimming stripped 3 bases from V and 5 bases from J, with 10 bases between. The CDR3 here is CASSLEIGYGYTF. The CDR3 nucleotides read TGTGCCAGCAGTTTGGAGATCGGATATGGCTACACCTTC.

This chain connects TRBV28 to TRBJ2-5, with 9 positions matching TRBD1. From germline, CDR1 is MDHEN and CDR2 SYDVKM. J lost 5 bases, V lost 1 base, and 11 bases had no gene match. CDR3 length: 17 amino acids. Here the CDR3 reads CASSLFITGGAGETQYF. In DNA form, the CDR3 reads TGTGCCAGCAGTTTATTTATCACAGGGGGCGCCGGGGAGACCCAGTACTTC.

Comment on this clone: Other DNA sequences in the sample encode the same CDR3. The CDR3 sequence: CAWSPGGNEQFF. The DNA of the CDR3 is TGTGCCTGGAGTCCAGGGGGAAATGAGCAGTTCTTC. The chain combines TRBV30 with TRBJ2-1, with 7 bases matching TRBD1. CDR1 is GTSNPN and CDR2 is SVGIG in the germline V gene (reference sequence). V gave up 2 bases and J gave up 7 bases; unmatched junction bases: 2. The length of the CDR3 is 12 residues.

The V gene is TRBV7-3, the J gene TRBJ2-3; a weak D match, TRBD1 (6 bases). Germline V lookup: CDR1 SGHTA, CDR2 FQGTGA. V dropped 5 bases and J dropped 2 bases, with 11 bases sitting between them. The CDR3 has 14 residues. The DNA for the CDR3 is TGTGCCAGCAGCCCTGGACAGACCACAGATACGCAGTATTTT. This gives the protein CASSPGQTTDTQYF.

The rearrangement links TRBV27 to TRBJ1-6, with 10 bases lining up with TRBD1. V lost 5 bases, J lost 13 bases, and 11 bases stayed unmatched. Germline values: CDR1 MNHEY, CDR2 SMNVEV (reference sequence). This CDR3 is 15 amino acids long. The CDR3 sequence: CASSRQGASGEPLHF. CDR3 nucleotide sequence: TGTGCCAGCAGTCGACAGGGGGCAAGTGGGGAGCCCCTCCACTTT.

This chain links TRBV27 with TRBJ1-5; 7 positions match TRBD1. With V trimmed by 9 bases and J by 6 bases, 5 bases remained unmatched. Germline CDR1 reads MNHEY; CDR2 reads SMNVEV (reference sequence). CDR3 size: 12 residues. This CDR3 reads CARMAGGQPQHF. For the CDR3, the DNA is TGTGCCAGGATGGCAGGGGGTCAGCCCCAGCATTTT.

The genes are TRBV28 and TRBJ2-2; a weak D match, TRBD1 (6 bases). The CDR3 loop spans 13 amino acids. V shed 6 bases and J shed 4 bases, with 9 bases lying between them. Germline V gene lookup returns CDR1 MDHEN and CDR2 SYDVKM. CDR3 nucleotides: TGTGCCAGCAGCCTACAGGGCACCGGGGAGCTGTTTTTT. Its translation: CASSLQGTGELFF.

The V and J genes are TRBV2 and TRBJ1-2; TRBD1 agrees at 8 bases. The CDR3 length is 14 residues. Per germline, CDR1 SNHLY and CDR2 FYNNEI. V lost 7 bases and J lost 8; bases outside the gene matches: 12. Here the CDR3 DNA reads TGTGCCAGCAATCCCCTGGACAGGGCTGGGGGCTACACCTTC. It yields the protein CASNPLDRAGGYTF.

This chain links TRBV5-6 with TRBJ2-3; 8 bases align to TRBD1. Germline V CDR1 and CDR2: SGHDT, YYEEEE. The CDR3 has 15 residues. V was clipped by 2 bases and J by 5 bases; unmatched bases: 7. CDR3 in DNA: TGTGCCAGCAGCTTTAGGGGCAGGGGGCAAGATACGCAGTATTTT. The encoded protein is CASSFRGRGQDTQYF. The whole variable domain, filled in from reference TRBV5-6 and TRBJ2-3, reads DAGVTQSPTHLIKTRGQQVTLRCSPKSGHDTVSWYQQALGQGPQFIFQYYEEEERQRGNFPDRFSGHQFPNYSSELNVNALLLGDSALYLCASSFRGRGQDTQYFGPGTRLTVL.

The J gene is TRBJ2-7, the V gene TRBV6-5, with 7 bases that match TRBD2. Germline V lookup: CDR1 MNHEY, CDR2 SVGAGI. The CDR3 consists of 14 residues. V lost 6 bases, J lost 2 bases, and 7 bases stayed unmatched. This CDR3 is CASRKLATTYEQYF. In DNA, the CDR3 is TGTGCCAGCAGGAAACTAGCGACTACCTACGAGCAGTACTTC.

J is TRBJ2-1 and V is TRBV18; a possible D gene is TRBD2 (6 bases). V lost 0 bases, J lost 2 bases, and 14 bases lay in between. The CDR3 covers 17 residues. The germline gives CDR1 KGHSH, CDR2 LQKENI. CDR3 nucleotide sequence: TGTGCCAGCTCACCACCGATGGGCGGGAAGGCCTACAATGAGCAGTTCTTC. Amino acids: CASSPPMGGKAYNEQFF.

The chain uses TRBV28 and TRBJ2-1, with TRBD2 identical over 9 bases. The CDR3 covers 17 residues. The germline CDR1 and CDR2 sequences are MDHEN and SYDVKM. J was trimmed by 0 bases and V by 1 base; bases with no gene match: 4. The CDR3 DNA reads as TGTGCCAGCAGTTTATTGCGGGAGGGCCTCTCCTACAATGAGCAGTTCTTC. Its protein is CASSLLREGLSYNEQFF.

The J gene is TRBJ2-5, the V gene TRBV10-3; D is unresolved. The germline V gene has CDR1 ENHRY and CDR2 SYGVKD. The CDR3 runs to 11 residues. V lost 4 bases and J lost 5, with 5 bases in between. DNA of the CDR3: TGTGCCATCAGTGCCGGGGAGACCCAGTACTTC. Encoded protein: CAISAGETQYF.

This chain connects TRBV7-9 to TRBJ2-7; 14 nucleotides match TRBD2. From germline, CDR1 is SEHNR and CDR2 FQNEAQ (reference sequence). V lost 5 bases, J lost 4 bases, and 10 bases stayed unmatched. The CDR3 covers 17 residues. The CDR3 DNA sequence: TGTGCCAGCAGCCCCGGACTAGCGGGAGGCCATGGGTACGAGCAGTACTTC. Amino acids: CASSPGLAGGHGYEQYF.

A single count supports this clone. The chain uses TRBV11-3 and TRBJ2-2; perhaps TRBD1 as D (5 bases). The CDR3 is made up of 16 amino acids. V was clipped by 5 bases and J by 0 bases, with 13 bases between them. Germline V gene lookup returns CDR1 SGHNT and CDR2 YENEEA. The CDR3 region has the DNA TGTGCCAGCAGCCCCTACACAGGTTCGAACACCGGGGAGCTGTTTTTT. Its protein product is CASSPYTGSNTGELFF.

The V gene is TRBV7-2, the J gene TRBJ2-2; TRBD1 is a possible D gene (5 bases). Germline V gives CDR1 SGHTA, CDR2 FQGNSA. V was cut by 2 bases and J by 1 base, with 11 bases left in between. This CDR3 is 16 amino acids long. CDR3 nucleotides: TGTGCCAGCAGCTTACAGGGTATTAGGAACACCGGGGAGCTGTTTTTT. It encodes CASSLQGIRNTGELFF.

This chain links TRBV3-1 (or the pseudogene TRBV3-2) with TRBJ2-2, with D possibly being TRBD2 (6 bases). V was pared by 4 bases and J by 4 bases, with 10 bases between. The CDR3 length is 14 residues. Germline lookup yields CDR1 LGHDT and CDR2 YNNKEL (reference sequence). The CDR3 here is CASSPRLGTGELFF. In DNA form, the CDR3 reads TGTGCCAGCAGCCCACGACTAGGCACCGGGGAGCTGTTTTTT.

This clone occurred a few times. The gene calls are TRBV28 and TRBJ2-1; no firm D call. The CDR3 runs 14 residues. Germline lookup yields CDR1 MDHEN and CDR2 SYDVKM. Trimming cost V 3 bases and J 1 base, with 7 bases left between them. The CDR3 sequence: CASSFTQSYNEQFF. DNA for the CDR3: TGTGCCAGCAGTTTTACACAGTCCTACAATGAGCAGTTCTTC.

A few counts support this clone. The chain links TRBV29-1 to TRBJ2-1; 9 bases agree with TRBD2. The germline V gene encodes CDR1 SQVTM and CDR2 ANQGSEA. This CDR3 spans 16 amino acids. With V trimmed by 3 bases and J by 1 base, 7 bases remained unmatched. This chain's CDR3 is CSVDGREGQSYNEQFF. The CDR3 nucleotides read TGCAGCGTTGACGGGCGGGAGGGCCAGTCCTACAATGAGCAGTTCTTC.

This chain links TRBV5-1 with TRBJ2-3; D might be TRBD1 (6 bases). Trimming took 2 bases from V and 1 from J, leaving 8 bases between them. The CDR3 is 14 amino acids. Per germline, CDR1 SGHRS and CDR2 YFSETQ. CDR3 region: CASSFGTRTDTQYF. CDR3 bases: TGCGCCAGCAGCTTTGGGACACGCACAGATACGCAGTATTTT.

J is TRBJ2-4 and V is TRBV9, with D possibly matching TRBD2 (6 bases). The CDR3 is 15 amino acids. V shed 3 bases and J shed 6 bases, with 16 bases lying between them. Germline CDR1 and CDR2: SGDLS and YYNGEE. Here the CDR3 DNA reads TGTGCCAGCAGCGCCGAGACGGCCGGGGGAAACATTCAGTACTTC. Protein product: CASSAETAGGNIQYF.

In nucleotides, the CDR3 is TGCGCCAGCAGACGTACTAGCGGGAGATTCGGTGTCGGTGAGCAGTTCTTC. Its translation: CASRRTSGRFGVGEQFF. The chain uses TRBV23-1 and TRBJ2-1; 11 bases are shared with TRBD2. TRBV23-1 is known as an ORF, though its function is uncertain. This CDR3 comprises 17 residues. Germline trimming cut 6 bases from V and 9 bases from J; bases unmatched to any gene: 16.

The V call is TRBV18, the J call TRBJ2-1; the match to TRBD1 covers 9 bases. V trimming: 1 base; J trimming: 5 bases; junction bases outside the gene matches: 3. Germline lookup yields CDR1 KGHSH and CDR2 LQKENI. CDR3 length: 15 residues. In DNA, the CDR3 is TGTGCCAGCTCACCACGGGACAGGGACGACAATGAGCAGTTCTTC. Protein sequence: CASSPRDRDDNEQFF.

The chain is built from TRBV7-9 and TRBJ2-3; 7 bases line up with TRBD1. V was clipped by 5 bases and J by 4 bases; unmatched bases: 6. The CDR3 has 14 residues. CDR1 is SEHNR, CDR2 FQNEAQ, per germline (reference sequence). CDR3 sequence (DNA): TGTGCCAGCAGCGACAGGGTAACGCCAGATACGCAGTATTTT. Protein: CASSDRVTPDTQYF.

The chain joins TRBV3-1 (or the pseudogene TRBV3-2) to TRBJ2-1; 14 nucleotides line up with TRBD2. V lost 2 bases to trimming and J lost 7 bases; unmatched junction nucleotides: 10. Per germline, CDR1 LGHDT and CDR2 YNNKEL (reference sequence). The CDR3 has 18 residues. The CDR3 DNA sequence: TGTGCCAGCAGCCAATCGGCTCCGGGACTAGCGGGAGTAAATGAGCAGTTCTTC. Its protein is CASSQSAPGLAGVNEQFF.

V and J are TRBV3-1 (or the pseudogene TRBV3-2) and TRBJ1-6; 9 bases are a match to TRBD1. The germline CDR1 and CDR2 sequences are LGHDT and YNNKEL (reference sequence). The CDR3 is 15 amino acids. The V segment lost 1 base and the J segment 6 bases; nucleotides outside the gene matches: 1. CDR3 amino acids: CASSQGTGVNSPLHF. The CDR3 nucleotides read TGTGCCAGCAGCCAAGGGACAGGGGTTAATTCACCCCTCCACTTT.

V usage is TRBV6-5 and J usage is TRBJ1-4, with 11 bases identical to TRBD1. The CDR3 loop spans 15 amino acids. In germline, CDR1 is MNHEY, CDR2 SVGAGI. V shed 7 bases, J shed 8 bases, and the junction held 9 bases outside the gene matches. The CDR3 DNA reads TGTGCCAGCATTAAAAGGGGACAGGGGGAAGAAAAACTGTTTTTT. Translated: CASIKRGQGEEKLFF.

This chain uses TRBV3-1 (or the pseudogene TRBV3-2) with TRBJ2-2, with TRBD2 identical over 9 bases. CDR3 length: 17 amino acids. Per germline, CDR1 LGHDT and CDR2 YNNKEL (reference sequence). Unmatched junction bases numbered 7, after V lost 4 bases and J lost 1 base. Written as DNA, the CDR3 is TGTGCCAGCAGCCTCTCCAGCGGGAGGTTGAACACCGGGGAGCTGTTTTTT. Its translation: CASSLSSGRLNTGELFF.

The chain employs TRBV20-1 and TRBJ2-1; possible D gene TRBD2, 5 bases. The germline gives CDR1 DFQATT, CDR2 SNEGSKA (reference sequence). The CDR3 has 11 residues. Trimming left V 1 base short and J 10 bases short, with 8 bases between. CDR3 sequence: CSARGGAEQFF. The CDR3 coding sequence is TGCAGTGCTAGAGGGGGAGCAGAGCAGTTCTTC.